The T cell receptor (beta chain) under discussion was sequenced for a study of blood T cell repertoires in COVID-19. The wider study: The analysed material was cDNA or gDNA that came from T cells, B-cell-depleted T cells, or PBMCs.

Per the original data handling: Scientists estimated how many nucleated cells there were by amplifying reference gene primers. The assay was immunoSEQ multiplex PCR, and TCRdb's table has in-frame clones only and misses some. Clone size and V and J calls were adopted from that table, with D and trimming inferred from the DNA. The sample includes fewer than 40,000 clones, 90% of them seen just once. The CDR3 sequence is 12 residues long. Trimming left V 4 bases short and J 6 bases short, with 10 bases between. Per the germline V gene, CDR1 is MDHEN and CDR2 is SYDVKM. The TCR originated in a man aged 55 to 70 with active COVID-19. This chain connects TRBV28 to TRBJ2-7, with D possibly being TRBD1 (5 bases). Sequencing was performed on peripheral blood. The CDR3 DNA reads as TGTGCCAGCAGTTCAGGGCCTCTCGAGCAGTACTTC. It translates to CASSSGPLEQYF.